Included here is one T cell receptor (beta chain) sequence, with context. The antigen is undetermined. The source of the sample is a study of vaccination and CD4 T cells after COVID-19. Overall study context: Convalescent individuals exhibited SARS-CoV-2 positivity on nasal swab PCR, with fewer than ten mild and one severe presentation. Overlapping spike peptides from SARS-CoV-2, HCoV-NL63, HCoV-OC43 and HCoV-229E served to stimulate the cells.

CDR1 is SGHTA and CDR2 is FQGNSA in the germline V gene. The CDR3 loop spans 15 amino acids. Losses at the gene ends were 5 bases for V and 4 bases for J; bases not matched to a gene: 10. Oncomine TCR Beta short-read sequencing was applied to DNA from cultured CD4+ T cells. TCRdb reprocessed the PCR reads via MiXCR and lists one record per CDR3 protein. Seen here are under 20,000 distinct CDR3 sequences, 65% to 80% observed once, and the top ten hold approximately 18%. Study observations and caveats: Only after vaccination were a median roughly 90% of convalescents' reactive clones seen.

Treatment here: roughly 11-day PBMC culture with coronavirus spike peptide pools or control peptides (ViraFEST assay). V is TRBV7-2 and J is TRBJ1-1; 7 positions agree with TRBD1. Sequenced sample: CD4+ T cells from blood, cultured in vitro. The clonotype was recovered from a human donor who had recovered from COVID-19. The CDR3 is CASSLGPDRATEAFF. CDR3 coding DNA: TGTGCCAGCAGCCTGGGCCCAGACAGGGCCACTGAAGCTTTCTTT.